Described below is a single T cell receptor (beta chain) sequence and its context. The data are from a study of cytomegalovirus exposure and HLA in healthy donors. This CDR3 spans 15 amino acids. V lost 1 base and J 3 bases, leaving 13 bases between the germline ends. Looked up from germline, CDR1 is LGHNA and CDR2 is YNFKEQ. Primers for the PCR totalled 60 Vbeta and 13 Jbeta. Sequencing used immunoSEQ multiplex PCR; TCRdb keeps in-frame clones, though not all of them. The data show about 120,000 clones, 15% to 20% seen once. Sequences were obtained from PBMCs. This sequence joins TRBV4-2 and TRBJ2-7; TRBD2 is a possible D gene (6 bases). The TCR sequence derives from a female donor in good health and CMV-seropositive. The CDR3 bases are TGTGCCAGCAGCCAAGCTTCGTCTAGCGACTACGAGCAGTACTTC. Its translation is CASSQASSSDYEQYF.